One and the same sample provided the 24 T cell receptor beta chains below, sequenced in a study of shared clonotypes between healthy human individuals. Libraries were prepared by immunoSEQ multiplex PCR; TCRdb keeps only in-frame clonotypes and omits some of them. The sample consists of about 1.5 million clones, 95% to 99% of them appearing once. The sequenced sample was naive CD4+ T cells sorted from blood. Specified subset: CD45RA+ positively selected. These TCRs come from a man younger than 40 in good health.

DNA of the CDR3: TGCAGCGTTGAGGGACTAGCGGGCGTGTACAATGAGCAGTTCTTC. Its translation is CSVEGLAGVYNEQFF. The V and J genes are TRBV29-1 and TRBJ2-1, with TRBD2 identical over 12 bases. Losses at the gene ends were 3 bases for V and 4 bases for J; bases not matched to a gene: 4. Germline V CDR1 and CDR2: SQVTM, ANQGSEA. The CDR3 has 15 amino acids.

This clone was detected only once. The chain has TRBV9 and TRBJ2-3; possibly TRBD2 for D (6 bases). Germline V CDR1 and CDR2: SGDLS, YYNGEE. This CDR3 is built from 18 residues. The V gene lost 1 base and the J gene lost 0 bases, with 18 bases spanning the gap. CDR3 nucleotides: TGTGCCAGCAGCGTAAGCCCTTTTCGGGGGACTAGCACAGATACGCAGTATTTT. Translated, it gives CASSVSPFRGTSTDTQYF.

The CDR3 DNA is TGTGCCAGCAGCTTAGGACCGGGGCCGGGCCAGCCCCAGCATTTT. Its translation: CASSLGPGPGQPQHF. The chain recombines TRBV7-2 with TRBJ1-5, with TRBD1 as a possible D gene (5 bases). This CDR3 is built from 15 residues. Germline-derived CDR1 and CDR2 are SGHTA and FQGNSA. The V gene lost 1 base and the J gene lost 7 bases, with 14 bases spanning the gap.

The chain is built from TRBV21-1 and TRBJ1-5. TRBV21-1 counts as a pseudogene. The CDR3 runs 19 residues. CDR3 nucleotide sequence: TGTGCCAGCAGCAACGGCACGGGGGCGACCCCTTATAGCAATCAGCCCCAGCATTTT. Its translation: CASSNGTGATPYSNQPQHF.

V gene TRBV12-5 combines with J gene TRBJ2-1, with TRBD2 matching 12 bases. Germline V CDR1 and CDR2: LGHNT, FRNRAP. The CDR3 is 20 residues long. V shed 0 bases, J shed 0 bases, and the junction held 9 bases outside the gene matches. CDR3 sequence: CASGLVGTSGRFSSYNEQFF. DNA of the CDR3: TGTGCTAGTGGTTTGGTTGGAACTAGCGGGAGGTTTAGCTCCTACAATGAGCAGTTCTTC.

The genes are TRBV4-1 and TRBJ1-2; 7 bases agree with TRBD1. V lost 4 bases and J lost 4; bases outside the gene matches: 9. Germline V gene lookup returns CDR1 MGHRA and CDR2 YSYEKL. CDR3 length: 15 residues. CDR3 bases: TGCGCCAGCAGCCTACCCGGGACAGACCTCTATGGCTACACCTTC. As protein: CASSLPGTDLYGYTF.

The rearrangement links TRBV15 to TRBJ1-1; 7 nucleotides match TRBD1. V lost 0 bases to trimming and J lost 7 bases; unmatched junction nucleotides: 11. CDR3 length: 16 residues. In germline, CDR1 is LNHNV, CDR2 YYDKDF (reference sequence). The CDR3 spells CATSRDGSLGTVEAFF. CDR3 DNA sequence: TGTGCCACCAGCAGAGATGGTTCTTTAGGGACAGTTGAAGCTTTCTTT.

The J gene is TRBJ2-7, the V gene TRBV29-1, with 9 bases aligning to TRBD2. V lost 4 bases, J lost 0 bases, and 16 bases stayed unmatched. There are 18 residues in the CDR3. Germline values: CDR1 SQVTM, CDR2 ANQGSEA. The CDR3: CSVVPGLAANEYSYEQYF. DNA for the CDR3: TGCAGCGTTGTTCCGGGACTAGCAGCTAACGAGTACTCCTACGAGCAGTACTTC.

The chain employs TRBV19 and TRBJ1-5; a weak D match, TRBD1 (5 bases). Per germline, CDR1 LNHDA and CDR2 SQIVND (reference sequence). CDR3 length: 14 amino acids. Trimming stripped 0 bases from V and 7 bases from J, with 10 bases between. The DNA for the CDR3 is TGTGCCAGTAGTATAGAAGAGGGGTTCCAGCCCCAGCATTTT. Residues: CASSIEEGFQPQHF.

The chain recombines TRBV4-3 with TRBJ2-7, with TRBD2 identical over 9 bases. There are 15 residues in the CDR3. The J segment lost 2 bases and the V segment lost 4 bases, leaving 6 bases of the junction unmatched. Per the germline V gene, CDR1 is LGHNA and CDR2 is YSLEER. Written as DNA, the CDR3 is TGCGCCAGCAGCCGAGGACTAGCGTACACCTACGAGCAGTACTTC. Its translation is CASSRGLAYTYEQYF.

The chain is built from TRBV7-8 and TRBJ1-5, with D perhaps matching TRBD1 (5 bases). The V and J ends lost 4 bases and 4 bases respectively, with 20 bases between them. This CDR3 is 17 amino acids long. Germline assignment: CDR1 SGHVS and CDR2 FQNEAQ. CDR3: CASSSRRLWDANQPQHF. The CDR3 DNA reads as TGTGCCAGCAGCTCTCGACGGCTTTGGGACGCAAATCAGCCCCAGCATTTT.

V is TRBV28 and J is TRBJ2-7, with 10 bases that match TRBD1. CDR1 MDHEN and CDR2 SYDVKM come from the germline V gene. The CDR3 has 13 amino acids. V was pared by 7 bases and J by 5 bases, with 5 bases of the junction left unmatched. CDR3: CASNIGTGDEQYF. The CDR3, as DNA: TGTGCCAGCAACATAGGGACAGGGGACGAGCAGTACTTC.

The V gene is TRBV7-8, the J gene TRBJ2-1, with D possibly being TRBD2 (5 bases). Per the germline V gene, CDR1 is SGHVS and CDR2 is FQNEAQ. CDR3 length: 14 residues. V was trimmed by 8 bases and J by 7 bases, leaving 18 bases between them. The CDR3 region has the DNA TGTGCCAGCCCGACTACCGCGGACTGGAATGAGCAGTTCTTC. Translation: CASPTTADWNEQFF.

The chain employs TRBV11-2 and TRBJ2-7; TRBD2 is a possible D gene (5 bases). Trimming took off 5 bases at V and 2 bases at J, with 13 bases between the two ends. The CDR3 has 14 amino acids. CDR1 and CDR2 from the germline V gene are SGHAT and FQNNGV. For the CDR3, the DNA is TGTGCCAGCAGCCCACTTGTACTAGCCTACGAGCAGTACTTC. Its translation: CASSPLVLAYEQYF.

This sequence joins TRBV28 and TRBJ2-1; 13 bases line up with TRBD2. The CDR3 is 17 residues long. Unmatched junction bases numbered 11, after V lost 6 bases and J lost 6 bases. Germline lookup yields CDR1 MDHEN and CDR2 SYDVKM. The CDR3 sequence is CASSPSQGLAGSNEQFF. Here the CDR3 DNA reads TGTGCCAGCAGCCCGTCCCAGGGACTAGCGGGATCCAATGAGCAGTTCTTC.

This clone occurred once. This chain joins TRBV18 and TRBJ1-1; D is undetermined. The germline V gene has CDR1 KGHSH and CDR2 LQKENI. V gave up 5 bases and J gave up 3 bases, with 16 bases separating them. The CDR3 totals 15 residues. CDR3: CASSAGPREYTEAFF. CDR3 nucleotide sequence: TGTGCCAGCTCAGCCGGCCCGAGGGAGTACACTGAAGCTTTCTTT.

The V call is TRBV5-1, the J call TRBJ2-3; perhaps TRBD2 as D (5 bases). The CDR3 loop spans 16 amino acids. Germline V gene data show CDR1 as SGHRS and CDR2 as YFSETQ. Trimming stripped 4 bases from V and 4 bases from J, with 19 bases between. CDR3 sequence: CASSQRTLKGADTQYF. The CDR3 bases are TGCGCCAGCAGCCAACGGACGCTAAAGGGAGCAGATACGCAGTATTTT.

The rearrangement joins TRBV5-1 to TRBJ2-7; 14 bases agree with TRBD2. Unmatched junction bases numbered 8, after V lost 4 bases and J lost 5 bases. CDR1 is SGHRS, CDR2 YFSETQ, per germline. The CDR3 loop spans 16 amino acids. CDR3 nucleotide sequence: TGCGCCAGCAGCACCGGGACTAGCGGGAGTAACCACGAGCAGTACTTC. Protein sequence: CASSTGTSGSNHEQYF.

The CDR3, as DNA: TGTGCCAGCATGAGTACACAGGGTCCGGGGGAGACCCAGTACTTC. Translated, it gives CASMSTQGPGETQYF. The J gene is TRBJ2-5, the V gene TRBV25-1; D may be TRBD1 (6 bases). This CDR3 is built from 15 residues. Trimming cost V 7 bases and J 5 bases, with 20 bases left between them. Germline loops: CDR1 MGHDK, CDR2 SYGVNS.

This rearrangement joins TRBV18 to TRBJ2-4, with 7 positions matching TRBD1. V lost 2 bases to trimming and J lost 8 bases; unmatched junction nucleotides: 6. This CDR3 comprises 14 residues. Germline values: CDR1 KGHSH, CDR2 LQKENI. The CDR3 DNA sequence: TGTGCCAGCTCACCAGGGACAGTCGGGGACATTCAGTACTTC. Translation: CASSPGTVGDIQYF.

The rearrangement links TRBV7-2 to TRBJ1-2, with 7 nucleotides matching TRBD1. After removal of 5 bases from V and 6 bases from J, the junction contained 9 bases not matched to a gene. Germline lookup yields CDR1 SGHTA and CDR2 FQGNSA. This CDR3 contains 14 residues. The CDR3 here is CASSQGRTGHGYTF. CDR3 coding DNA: TGTGCCAGCAGCCAGGGGCGGACAGGCCATGGCTACACCTTC.

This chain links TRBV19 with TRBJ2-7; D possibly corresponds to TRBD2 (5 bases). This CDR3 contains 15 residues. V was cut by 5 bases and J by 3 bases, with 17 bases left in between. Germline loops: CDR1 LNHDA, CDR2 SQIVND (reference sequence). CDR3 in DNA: TGTGCCAGTAGTCTGGGGAGCCCGAGTGTCTACGAGCAGTACTTC. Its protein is CASSLGSPSVYEQYF.

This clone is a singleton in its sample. In DNA, the CDR3 is TGCAGCGTTTCGTTGAATGCAGCGGGAAGCACAGATACGCAGTATTTT. It encodes CSVSLNAAGSTDTQYF. The genes are TRBV29-1 and TRBJ2-3, with 7 bases identical to TRBD2. This CDR3 region has 16 residues. Germline CDR1 is SQVTM and CDR2 is ANQGSEA. The V and J ends lost 5 bases and 0 bases, in that order; junction bases with no gene match: 11.

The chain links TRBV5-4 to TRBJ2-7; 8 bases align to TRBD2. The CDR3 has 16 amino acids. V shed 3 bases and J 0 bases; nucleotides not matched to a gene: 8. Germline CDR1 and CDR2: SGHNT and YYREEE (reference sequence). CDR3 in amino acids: CASSSSPGTSSYEQYF. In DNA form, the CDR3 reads TGTGCCAGCAGCTCGTCACCCGGGACTAGCTCCTACGAGCAGTACTTC.